A selection of T cell receptor beta chains follows, all from one sample in a study of TIL therapy for anti-PD-1-resistant metastatic lung cancer. Clones were read by immunoSEQ multiplex PCR, and TCRdb kept only the in-frame ones, dropping some. The sample holds tens of thousands of clones, about 69% seen once. The specimen was blood, collected at baseline. These TCRs come from a person between 25 and 80 years old with non-small cell lung cancer. Both conserved end residues are part of each CDR3. A D gene is named only where the DNA matches it firmly. Only part of the rows carry a size: once, few, many, or a class if the clone is expanded.

NA | TRBJ1-4 | NA | TRBV7-6 | 12 | CASSLASGVLFF | TGTGCCAGCAGCTTAGCGTCCGGGGTACTGTTTTTT
NA | TRBJ2-7 | TRBD2 | TRBV6-1 | 16 | CASSEIWGTMGNEQYF | TGTGCCAGCAGTGAGATTTGGGGGACTATGGGAAACGAGCAGTACTTC
NA | TRBJ2-2 | TRBD2 | TRBV7-3 | 16 | CASSLNSGGNTGELFF | TGTGCCAGCAGCTTAAATAGCGGGGGGAACACCGGGGAGCTGTTTTTT
NA | TRBJ2-5 | NA | TRBV2 | 14 | CASSVTYWGETQYF | TGTGCCAGCAGTGTGACCTATTGGGGGGAGACCCAGTACTTC
once | TRBJ1-4 | NA | TRBV4-2 | 13 | CASSQEFNEKLFF | TGTGCCAGCAGCCAGGAATTTAATGAAAAACTGTTTTTT
NA | TRBJ1-5 | TRBD1 | TRBV6-1 | 15 | CASSWDRVPNQPQHF | TGTGCCAGTAGCTGGGACAGGGTACCCAATCAGCCCCAGCATTTT
NA | TRBJ1-2 | NA | TRBV11-2 | 14 | CASSLGSPIYGYTF | TGTGCCAGCAGCTTAGGCAGCCCAATCTATGGCTACACCTTC
NA | TRBJ1-1 | NA | TRBV6-5 | 13 | CASSYSGPSEAFF | TGTGCCAGCAGTTACTCTGGACCGTCTGAAGCTTTCTTT
NA | TRBJ2-1 | TRBD2 | TRBV9 | 15 | CASSGTSGSYNEQFF | TGTGCCAGCAGCGGGACTAGCGGGTCCTACAATGAGCAGTTCTTC
NA | TRBJ2-3 | NA | TRBV27 | 15 | CASSPFRISTDTQYF | TGTGCCAGCAGTCCCTTCAGGATTAGCACAGATACGCAGTATTTT
NA | TRBJ2-7 | NA | TRBV11-3 | 13 | CASSLVSNTGQYF | TGTGCCAGCAGCTTAGTATCTAATACAGGGCAGTACTTC
NA | TRBJ1-2 | NA | TRBV5-5 | 12 | CASSFDTYGYTF | TGTGCCAGCAGCTTCGACACCTATGGCTACACCTTC
once | TRBJ2-3 | NA | TRBV14 | 14 | CASSPGWITDTQYF | TGTGCCAGCAGTCCCGGGTGGATCACAGATACGCAGTATTTT
NA | TRBJ1-2 | TRBD1 | TRBV7-3 | 14 | CASSKDRGIYGYTF | TGTGCCAGCAGCAAGGACAGGGGAATCTATGGCTACACCTTC
NA | TRBJ1-2 | NA | TRBV9 | 14 | CASSVVADNYGYTF | TGTGCCAGCAGCGTAGTAGCCGATAACTATGGCTACACCTTC
NA | TRBJ2-7 | NA | TRBV2 | 8 | CASSAGSF | TGTGCCAGCAGTGCGGGTTCATTC
NA | TRBJ2-7 | NA | TRBV28 | 11 | CASAVRYEQYF | TGTGCCTCGGCGGTGAGGTACGAGCAGTACTTC
NA | TRBJ2-1 | NA | TRBV10-3 | 15 | CAISERGTGYNEQFF | TGTGCCATCAGTGAACGCGGCACGGGGTACAATGAGCAGTTCTTC
NA | TRBJ1-2 | NA | TRBV5-1 | 16 | CASSLAPDPSFYGYTF | TGCGCCAGCAGCTTGGCCCCGGATCCCTCCTTCTATGGCTACACCTTC
NA | TRBJ2-3 | TRBD2 | TRBV7-3 | 16 | CASSLGAGGLTDTQYF | TGTGCCAGCAGCTTAGGGGCGGGGGGCCTCACAGATACGCAGTATTTT
NA | TRBJ2-1 | NA | TRBV5-1 | 18 | CASSLVYSGLSSYNEQFF | TGCGCCAGCAGCTTGGTATATTCGGGGCTTAGCTCCTACAATGAGCAGTTCTTC
NA | TRBJ2-3 | TRBD1 | TRBV2 | 14 | CASEGQGAPDTQYF | TGTGCCAGCGAAGGACAGGGGGCACCAGATACGCAGTATTTT
NA | TRBJ1-1 | NA | TRBV7-3 | 13 | CASSLGWNTEAFF | TGTGCCAGCAGCTTAGGGTGGAACACTGAAGCTTTCTTT
NA | TRBJ2-6 | NA | TRBV7-3 | 16 | CASSYGGEVGANVLTF | TGTGCCAGCAGCTATGGGGGAGAAGTTGGGGCCAACGTCCTGACTTTC
NA | TRBJ2-5 | NA | TRBV19 | 14 | CASSISRGVETQYF | TGTGCCAGTAGTATTAGTCGCGGGGTAGAGACCCAGTACTTC
NA | TRBJ1-3 | NA | TRBV2 | 14 | CASSTGGAGNTIYF | TGTGCCAGCAGCACCGGGGGGGCTGGAAACACCATATATTTT
NA | TRBJ2-3 | TRBD2 | TRBV27 | 16 | CASSVIQAGGGNTQYF | TGTGCCAGCTCCGTAATACAGGCGGGGGGCGGTAATACGCAGTATTTT
NA | TRBJ1-5 | NA | TRBV6-1 | 12 | CASRDYEGPQHF | TGTGCCAGCAGGGACTACGAGGGGCCCCAGCATTTT
NA | TRBJ2-2 | NA | TRBV5-6 | 16 | CASSLAASRSTGELFF | TGTGCCAGCAGCTTGGCCGCCTCGAGGTCAACCGGGGAGCTGTTTTTT
NA | TRBJ1-5 | NA | TRBV25-1 | 14 | CASTGRNSNQPQHF | TGTGCCAGCACTGGCAGGAACAGCAATCAGCCCCAGCATTTT
NA | TRBJ1-1 | NA | TRBV28 | 12 | CASSLYKTEAFF | TGTGCCAGCAGTTTATATAAGACTGAAGCTTTCTTT
once | TRBJ1-1 | NA | TRBV5-1 | 14 | CASSAQGGDTEAFF | TGCGCCAGCAGCGCCCAAGGGGGAGACACTGAAGCTTTCTTT
NA | TRBJ2-7 | TRBD2 | TRBV10-3 | 15 | CAISQGVGGAREQYF | TGTGCCATCAGCCAAGGGGTCGGGGGGGCCCGCGAGCAGTACTTC
NA | TRBJ1-5 | NA | TRBV7-9 | 14 | CASSFGGSSQPQHF | TGTGCCAGCAGCTTTGGGGGATCTAGTCAGCCCCAGCATTTT
NA | TRBJ1-2 | NA | TRBV18 | 16 | CASSPPPGPQGVGYTF | TGTGCCAGCTCACCGCCTCCCGGGCCGCAGGGCGTTGGCTACACCTTC
NA | TRBJ2-2 | NA | TRBV18 | 15 | CASSGARTDTGELFF | TGTGCCAGCTCCGGCGCACGGACCGACACCGGGGAGCTGTTTTTT
NA | TRBJ1-5 | TRBD1 | TRBV7-9 | 15 | CASSLSGGMAQPQHF | TGTGCCAGCAGCTTATCAGGGGGCATGGCGCAGCCCCAGCATTTT
once | TRBJ2-5 | NA | TRBV5-1 | 15 | CASSLEAGLAKTQYF | TGCGCCAGCAGCTTGGAGGCAGGCCTGGCCAAGACCCAGTACTTC
once | TRBJ2-3 | NA | TRBV9 | 15 | CASSVISTSTDTQYF | TGTGCCAGCAGCGTAATAAGTACAAGCACAGATACGCAGTATTTT
NA | TRBJ1-2 | TRBD1 | TRBV7-9 | 16 | CASSFSQGASNYGYTF | TGTGCCAGCAGCTTCAGTCAGGGGGCCTCTAACTATGGCTACACCTTC
few | TRBJ1-6 | NA | TRBV19 | 15 | CASSISGRGYSPLHF | TGTGCCAGTAGTATAAGTGGCAGAGGTTATTCACCCCTCCACTTT
NA | TRBJ2-3 | NA | TRBV6-1 | 17 | CASSVGFTTGRADTQYF | TGTGCCAGCAGTGTCGGTTTTACGACAGGGAGGGCGGATACGCAGTATTTT
NA | TRBJ2-1 | TRBD2 | TRBV11-1 | 14 | CASSILAGEGEQFF | TGTGCCAGCAGCATCTTAGCGGGAGAAGGTGAGCAGTTCTTC
NA | TRBJ2-3 | TRBD2 | TRBV5-1 | 16 | CASSLVAGGGTDTQYF | TGCGCCAGCAGCTTGGTGGCGGGAGGAGGCACAGATACGCAGTATTTT
NA | TRBJ2-3 | NA | TRBV6-5 | 15 | CASSYRQSPWDTQYF | TGTGCCAGCAGTTACCGACAGAGCCCATGGGATACGCAGTATTTT
NA | TRBJ2-7 | NA | TRBV19 | 13 | CASSDESSYEQYF | TGTGCCAGTAGTGATGAGAGTTCCTACGAGCAGTACTTC
few | TRBJ2-2 | NA | TRBV30 | 13 | CAWSTTFTGELFF | TGTGCCTGGAGTACAACATTCACCGGGGAGCTGTTTTTT
NA | TRBJ2-3 | NA | TRBV10-2 | 12 | CASSSIADTQYF | TGCGCCAGCAGTTCCATTGCAGATACGCAGTATTTT
NA | TRBJ2-3 | NA | TRBV7-2 | 15 | CASSLDPGEWDTQYF | TGTGCCAGCAGCTTAGACCCGGGGGAGTGGGATACGCAGTATTTT
NA | TRBJ2-5 | NA | TRBV6-6 | 14 | CASSYRADQETQYF | TGTGCCAGCAGTTACCGGGCTGATCAAGAGACCCAGTACTTC
NA | TRBJ1-2 | TRBD1 | TRBV19 | 13 | CASSHGTGYGYTF | TGTGCCAGTAGCCACGGGACAGGGTATGGCTACACCTTC
NA | TRBJ1-1 | NA | TRBV28 | 14 | CASSFTPEETEAFF | TGTGCCAGCAGTTTTACACCGGAGGAAACTGAAGCTTTCTTT
NA | TRBJ2-5 | NA | TRBV27 | 10 | CASSRGTQYF | TGTGCCAGCAGTCGGGGGACCCAGTACTTC
few | TRBJ1-5 | NA | TRBV19 | 13 | CASQDSYNQPQHF | TGTGCCAGTCAGGACAGTTACAATCAGCCCCAGCATTTT
NA | TRBJ2-7 | NA | TRBV6-1 | 14 | CASSEGGAGYEQYF | TGTGCCAGCAGTGAAGGGGGGGCAGGGTACGAGCAGTACTTC
few | TRBJ2-7 | TRBD2 | TRBV11-2 | 15 | CASSLDAGRSYEQYF | TGTGCCAGCAGCTTAGATGCCGGGAGGAGCTACGAGCAGTACTTC
NA | TRBJ2-5 | NA | TRBV19 | 17 | CASSSTRRRGGLETQYF | TGTGCCAGTAGTAGCACCCGGCGGAGGGGAGGCTTAGAGACCCAGTACTTC
NA | TRBJ1-2 | NA | TRBV7-9 | 14 | CASSLVNGGGGYTF | TGTGCCAGCAGCTTAGTCAACGGGGGCGGTGGCTACACCTTC
few | TRBJ1-2 | NA | TRBV10-1 | 13 | CASSQTGIYGYTF | TGCGCCAGCAGTCAAACAGGGATCTATGGCTACACCTTC